What follows describes a single T cell receptor beta chain. Antigen: not known. The junction shows a germline mismatch at one end, possibly a read error. Peripheral blood samples of 9 to 10 milliliters were drawn from each donor. Each sample used at least 7 million PBMCs. This sample was taken from a study of blood T cells in healthy people across ages. Study results and limitations: The unsorted PBMCs prevented any conclusive comparison of naive versus antigen-experienced cells. Long-lived donors exceeded aged donors in naive CD4+ cells and diversity.

The CDR3 is 14 residues long. CDR1 and CDR2 from the germline V gene are SGHKS and YYEKEE (reference sequence). Through a sample-barcoded 5' primer and a J-beta primer mix, a second PCR was run for roughly 7 to 11 cycles. TCRdb analysed the 5' RACE reads with MiXCR anew, one entry per CDR3 protein. The sample lists about 1.8 million distinct CDR3 sequences; just under 50% were seen once. The specimen was blood. The chain uses TRBV5-5 and TRBJ1-2; D is uncertain. The sequence came from a woman aged 40 to 55 in good health. CDR3 residues: CAGSLVFGEGGYTF. DNA for the CDR3: TGTGCCGGCAGCTTGGTGTTCGGGGAAGGCGGCTACACCTTC.